Below, 30 T cell receptor beta chains from the same sample are listed, as sequenced in a study of shared clonotypes between healthy human individuals. Using immunoSEQ multiplex PCR, the repertoire was profiled, and TCRdb retains in-frame clones only, with some absent. Of around 500,000 clones in the sample, roughly 78% are singletons; the top ten hold around 12%. Source material: PBMCs. The receptor source for this set is a woman between 40 and 55 years old in good health. Some clones in this sample may be carry-over from other donors' samples.

This clone was recorded once. The J gene is TRBJ1-4, the V gene TRBV27, with D maybe TRBD1 (5 bases). Looked up from germline, CDR1 is MNHEY and CDR2 is SMNVEV (reference sequence). This CDR3 contains 17 residues. Trimming took 5 bases from V and 0 from J, leaving 16 bases between them. CDR3 amino acids: CASSNRQLGATNEKLFF. CDR3 coding DNA: TGTGCCAGCAGTAATAGACAGCTCGGCGCAACTAATGAAAAACTGTTTTTT.

The gene calls are TRBV2 and TRBJ2-1, with 13 bases lining up with TRBD2. The germline V gene has CDR1 SNHLY and CDR2 FYNNEI. The CDR3 runs to 17 residues. Losses at the gene ends were 5 bases for V and 5 bases for J; bases not matched to a gene: 9. CDR3 in DNA: TGTGCCAGCAGTTACGGGACTAGCGGGATGAGGAACAATGAGCAGTTCTTC. This sequence encodes CASSYGTSGMRNNEQFF.

The chain recombines TRBV7-3 with TRBJ2-1; no clear D. V lost 1 base and J 0 bases, leaving 13 bases between the germline ends. The CDR3 length is 17 residues. From germline, CDR1 is SGHTA and CDR2 FQGTGA. The CDR3 here is CASSLRGRESSYNEQFF. CDR3 sequence (DNA): TGTGCCAGCAGCTTAAGGGGTAGGGAAAGCTCCTACAATGAGCAGTTCTTC.

Regarding this clone: This sequence is one base from a far larger clone and is likely a read error. The same CDR3 can be traced to other DNA sequences in this sample. The V gene is TRBV5-4, the J gene TRBJ2-7; D is ambiguous. The CDR3 is 14 amino acids. The V and J ends lost 3 bases and 0 bases respectively, with 10 bases between them. Germline CDR1 reads SGHNT; CDR2 reads YYREEE (reference sequence). The CDR3 DNA reads TGTGCCAGCAGCTGGAGACCGAGCTCCTACGAGCAGTACTTC. Its translation is CASSWRPSSYEQYF.

The rearrangement uses TRBV14 and TRBJ2-5, with D maybe TRBD2 (6 bases). The V end was cut by 1 base, the J end by 0 bases, with 21 bases between. Germline V gene sequence: CDR1 SGHDN, CDR2 FVKESK. The CDR3 is 19 residues long. CDR3 coding DNA: TGTGCCAGCAGCCAAGGGGCCCCGGGGAGGAAAAGAGACCAAGAGACCCAGTACTTC. This sequence encodes CASSQGAPGRKRDQETQYF.

The chain couples TRBV5-1 to TRBJ2-7; D unresolved. Trimming stripped 1 base from V and 4 bases from J, with 15 bases between. Germline V gene data show CDR1 as SGHRS and CDR2 as YFSETQ. The CDR3 runs to 15 residues. CDR3: CASSLTASGGYEQYF. CDR3 sequence (DNA): TGCGCCAGCAGCTTGACAGCTAGTGGCGGATACGAGCAGTACTTC.

The chain carries TRBV5-4 and TRBJ2-2; no clear D. The V end lost 4 bases, the J end lost 4 bases, and 8 bases lay between the germline ends. The CDR3 has 13 residues. The germline V gene encodes CDR1 SGHNT and CDR2 YYREEE (reference sequence). CDR3 protein: CASSRSSTGELFF. The CDR3 DNA follows: TGTGCCAGCAGCCGAAGTAGCACCGGGGAGCTGTTTTTT. Supplemented by reference TRBV5-4 and TRBJ2-2, the full variable domain reads ETGVTQSPTHLIKTRGQQVTLRCSSQSGHNTVSWYQQALGQGPQFIFQYYREEENGRGNFPPRFSGLQFPNYSSELNVNALELDDSALYLCASSRSSTGELFFGEGSRLTVL.

In its sample, this clone was seen a few times. The chain joins TRBV5-1 to TRBJ2-2; D remains unclear. Deletions cut 0 bases from V and 2 bases from J, with 8 bases between. Germline loops: CDR1 SGHRS, CDR2 YFSETQ. The CDR3 extends over 15 amino acids. Written as DNA, the CDR3 is TGCGCCAGCAGCTTGGTAGGGTTTAACACCGGGGAGCTGTTTTTT. It encodes CASSLVGFNTGELFF.

This clone was counted a single time. V and J are TRBV4-2 and TRBJ2-5; D not certain. The CDR3 contains 13 residues. CDR1 is LGHNA, CDR2 YNFKEQ, per germline. Trimming stripped 4 bases from V and 2 bases from J, with 8 bases between. CDR3 protein: CASSPRLQETQYF. CDR3 coding DNA: TGTGCCAGCAGCCCCCGGCTGCAAGAGACCCAGTACTTC.

Details on this clone: Different DNA sequences within this sample yield the same CDR3. The gene calls are TRBV18 and TRBJ2-5; D gene uncertain. The length of the CDR3 is 12 residues. The V gene lost 4 bases and the J gene lost 0 bases, with 3 bases spanning the gap. Germline CDR1 is KGHSH and CDR2 is LQKENI. As DNA, the CDR3 is TGTGCCAGCTCACTGTACCAAGAGACCCAGTACTTC. Amino acids: CASSLYQETQYF.

V usage is TRBV4-1 and J usage is TRBJ2-1; the match to TRBD1 covers 9 bases. This CDR3 spans 14 amino acids. Germline CDR1 and CDR2: MGHRA and YSYEKL. Unmatched junction bases numbered 2, after V lost 3 bases and J lost 5 bases. The CDR3 DNA is TGCGCCAGCAGCCATCGGACAGGGGACAATGAGCAGTTCTTC. Protein: CASSHRTGDNEQFF.

The rearrangement uses TRBV19 and TRBJ1-5; D is undetermined. Germline CDR1 and CDR2: LNHDA and SQIVND (reference sequence). V lost 4 bases to trimming and J lost 0 bases, with 7 bases between them. The CDR3 contains 14 residues. CDR3 in DNA: TGTGCCAGTAGTACCCAGAATAGCAATCAGCCCCAGCATTTT. It encodes CASSTQNSNQPQHF.

J is TRBJ2-7 and V is TRBV28, with 9 bases lining up with TRBD2. Losses at the gene ends were 7 bases for V and 2 bases for J; bases not matched to a gene: 9. Germline V CDR1 and CDR2: MDHEN, SYDVKM. This CDR3 has 15 amino acids. The CDR3 bases are TGTGCCAGCAAAGCGGGGCTAGCGGGGACCTACGAGCAGTACTTC. Its protein is CASKAGLAGTYEQYF.

This sequence joins TRBV2 and TRBJ2-2; TRBD1 matches at 7 bases. V trimming: 7 bases; J trimming: 3 bases; junction bases outside the gene matches: 8. The CDR3 runs to 15 residues. CDR1 SNHLY and CDR2 FYNNEI come from the germline V gene. Here the CDR3 DNA reads TGTGCCAGCAACGACCGGGACAGAGACACCGGGGAGCTGTTTTTT. Protein sequence: CASNDRDRDTGELFF.

The chain is built from TRBV6-5 and TRBJ1-4, with D unresolved. The CDR3 runs 13 residues. Germline V gene sequence: CDR1 MNHEY, CDR2 SVGAGI. Trimming cost V 2 bases and J 5 bases, with 6 bases left between them. The CDR3 nucleotides read TGTGCCAGCAGTTACGACCTAAATGAAAAACTGTTTTTT. Translation: CASSYDLNEKLFF.

The chain recombines TRBV28 with TRBJ1-5, with D possibly matching TRBD1 (5 bases). Trimming shortened V by 7 bases and J by 2 bases, and 18 bases separated the two germline ends. Germline CDR1 is MDHEN and CDR2 is SYDVKM. The CDR3 is 16 residues long. CDR3 sequence reads: CASTFIGREGNQPQHF. The CDR3 bases are TGTGCCAGCACTTTTATCGGCAGGGAAGGCAATCAGCCCCAGCATTTT.

The V and J genes are TRBV5-1 and TRBJ2-5; 8 bases match TRBD2. V was pared by 1 base and J by 5 bases, with 10 bases of the junction left unmatched. This CDR3 contains 16 residues. Germline loops: CDR1 SGHRS, CDR2 YFSETQ. CDR3 nucleotides: TGCGCCAGCAGCTTGATACCGGGAGGGCCCCAGGAGACCCAGTACTTC. It specifies CASSLIPGGPQETQYF.

The V call is TRBV7-2, the J call TRBJ1-5; TRBD1 aligns across 8 bases. The CDR3 is 16 residues long. The V segment lost 4 bases and the J segment 0 bases; nucleotides outside the gene matches: 5. Germline CDR1 SGHTA, CDR2 FQGNSA. The CDR3 nucleotides are TGTGCCAGCAGCTCGACAGGGGTAGGTAGCAATCAGCCCCAGCATTTT. Amino acids: CASSSTGVGSNQPQHF.

The V gene is TRBV27, the J gene TRBJ2-7, with D possibly matching TRBD1 (6 bases). The CDR3 loop spans 15 amino acids. Germline loops: CDR1 MNHEY, CDR2 SMNVEV (reference sequence). V dropped 3 bases and J dropped 1 base, with 13 bases sitting between them. The CDR3 DNA is TGTGCCAGCAGTTTGCTCGGGACACTTTCCTACGAGCAGTACTTC. Translation: CASSLLGTLSYEQYF.

The chain has TRBV2 and TRBJ2-5; 10 bases fit TRBD2. V lost 10 bases to trimming and J lost 11 bases; unmatched junction nucleotides: 22. Germline values: CDR1 SNHLY, CDR2 FYNNEI. This CDR3 comprises 16 residues. CDR3 sequence reads: CAKSLAGGPRGGEQYF. The CDR3 DNA reads TGTGCCAAGAGCTTAGCGGGAGGCCCCAGAGGAGGGGAGCAGTACTTC.

The count of this clone is one. The sample contains more than one DNA sequence encoding this CDR3. The chain links TRBV5-4 to TRBJ1-1; D ambiguous. Trimming left V 5 bases short and J 3 bases short, with 11 bases between. The germline V gene has CDR1 SGHNT and CDR2 YYREEE (reference sequence). The CDR3 covers 13 residues. In nucleotides, the CDR3 is TGTGCCAGCAGTTTCGGGAGAGACACTGAAGCTTTCTTT. Its translation: CASSFGRDTEAFF.

The CDR3 region has the DNA TGTGCCAGTAGCCTCGGACTAGCGGAATACAATGAGCAGTTCTTC. It specifies CASSLGLAEYNEQFF. This chain uses TRBV19 with TRBJ2-1; TRBD2 matches at 10 bases. The CDR3 is 15 amino acids. V gave up 6 bases and J gave up 4 bases; unmatched junction bases: 6. CDR1 and CDR2 from the germline V gene are LNHDA and SQIVND (reference sequence).

CDR3 DNA: TGTGCCAGCAGCGCGGGACTAGCGGGAGCCACCGGGGAGCTGTTTTTT. Amino acids: CASSAGLAGATGELFF. The chain couples TRBV5-4 to TRBJ2-2, with 14 bases fitting TRBD2. J was trimmed by 4 bases and V by 4 bases; bases with no gene match: 3. The length of the CDR3 is 16 residues. The V gene's germline CDR1 is SGHNT and CDR2 YYREEE (reference sequence).

The J gene is TRBJ2-5, the V gene TRBV2, with TRBD1 matching over 9 bases. CDR1 is SNHLY and CDR2 is FYNNEI in the germline V gene. The CDR3 length is 13 residues. V trimming: 6 bases; J trimming: 6 bases; junction bases outside the gene matches: 5. CDR3 sequence reads: CASRGQGSKTQYF. CDR3 sequence (DNA): TGTGCCAGCAGAGGACAGGGGTCGAAGACCCAGTACTTC.

The V gene is TRBV6-5, the J gene TRBJ2-4; 10 nucleotides line up with TRBD1. The CDR3 spans 13 residues. Germline values: CDR1 MNHEY, CDR2 SVGAGI. V lost 4 bases and J lost 6; bases outside the gene matches: 0. The CDR3 DNA sequence: TGTGCCAGCAGTTGGACAGGGGGAAACATTCAGTACTTC. It yields the protein CASSWTGGNIQYF.

As for this clone: Other DNA sequences in the same sample also yield this CDR3. V gene TRBV9 combines with J gene TRBJ2-2; D not certain. Trimming shortened V by 0 bases and J by 0 bases, and 6 bases separated the two germline ends. Per germline, CDR1 SGDLS and CDR2 YYNGEE. This CDR3 spans 15 amino acids. The chain's CDR3 is CASSVVGTNTGELFF. In DNA, the CDR3 is TGTGCCAGCAGCGTAGTGGGGACGAACACCGGGGAGCTGTTTTTT.

This clone showed up just a few times. In DNA form, the CDR3 reads TGTGCCACCAACCTACCCGGGACCGGTGCTTTCTTT. This gives the protein CATNLPGTGAFF. The rearrangement joins TRBV28 to TRBJ1-1; the D gene is possibly TRBD1 (5 bases). The germline V gene encodes CDR1 MDHEN and CDR2 SYDVKM. The CDR3 runs 12 residues. The V gene lost 10 bases and the J gene lost 11 bases, with 20 bases spanning the gap.

There are a few counts of this clone. This sequence joins TRBV18 and TRBJ1-2; D is ambiguous. This CDR3 has 13 amino acids. Deletions cut 1 base from V and 7 bases from J, with 10 bases between. The germline V gene has CDR1 KGHSH and CDR2 LQKENI. The CDR3 loop is CASSPREEGGYTF. Here the CDR3 DNA reads TGTGCCAGCTCACCACGGGAAGAGGGTGGCTACACCTTC. Full variable domain (missing parts from reference TRBV18 and TRBJ1-2): NAGVMQNPRHLVRRRGQEARLRCSPMKGHSHVYWYRQLPEEGLKFMVYLQKENIIDESGMPKERFSAEFPKEGPSILRIQQVVRGDSAAYFCASSPREEGGYTFGSGTRLTVV.

V and J are TRBV5-5 and TRBJ1-3, with D unresolved. The CDR3 runs 15 residues. From germline, CDR1 is SGHKS and CDR2 YYEKEE (reference sequence). Trimming removed 9 bases from V and 0 bases from J, with 16 bases in between. CDR3 sequence: CATSFDRSSGNTIYF. In DNA, the CDR3 is TGTGCCACCTCCTTCGACCGTAGCTCTGGAAACACCATATATTTT.

Comments on this clone: This same CDR3 is encoded by further DNA sequences in the sample. The chain employs TRBV11-2 and TRBJ2-1, with D unresolved. Per germline, CDR1 SGHAT and CDR2 FQNNGV. The CDR3 loop spans 14 amino acids. V lost 5 bases to trimming and J lost 10 bases, with 18 bases between them. CDR3 bases: TGTGCCAGCAGCAGTAATTTATGGGCAAGGGAGCAGTTCTTC. This encodes CASSSNLWAREQFF.